This record concerns one T cell receptor (beta chain) sequence. Its target is not known. The data are from a study of T cell responses to AZD1222 COVID-19 vaccine. Some clones are missing from TCRdb's copy, which holds only in-frame ones; the method was immunoSEQ multiplex PCR. The sample lists about 130,000 clones, approximately 90% occurring once. Study-wide results and caveats: Donors were chiefly white British, with a greater number of females, and clonal diversity was perhaps underestimated.

CDR1 is MNHNS, CDR2 SASEGT, per germline. Trimming stripped 0 bases from V and 9 bases from J, with 18 bases between. The CDR3 runs to 17 residues. This clonotype originated in an adult in good health. The sample was peripheral blood, taken on day 0 of AZD1222 vaccination. This chain connects TRBV6-1 to TRBJ1-6, with D maybe TRBD1 (5 bases). The CDR3 coding sequence is TGTGCCAGCAGTGAAGCGTACTCGGGGGAAAGAGGTTCACCCCTCCACTTT. This codes for CASSEAYSGERGSPLHF.